The sequence of this TCR beta chain was determined in a study of blood T cell repertoires in COVID-19. Study at large: Collection of acute and convalescent COVID-19 samples took place in the United States, Italy and Spain. Sample material is recorded as cDNA or gDNA derived from T cells, B-cell-depleted T cells, or PBMCs.

Under the authors' procedure: Nucleated cell counts were estimated from reference gene primer amplification. Produced via immunoSEQ multiplex PCR; TCRdb's table is partial and in-frame only. V and J calls and clone size come straight from that table; D and trimming were deduced from the DNA. The sample has about 150,000 clones; over 75% are singletons. The sequenced sample was peripheral blood. This TCR was sampled from a woman aged 40-49 years with acute or convalescent COVID-19.

The CDR3 sequence is CASSLAGLLTDTQYF. The CDR3, as DNA: TGCGCCAGCAGCTTGGCAGGGCTCCTAACAGATACGCAGTATTTT. V is TRBV5-1 and J is TRBJ2-3; tentatively, D is TRBD1 (5 bases). Germline CDR1 and CDR2: SGHRS and YFSETQ. This CDR3 is built from 15 residues. Trimming removed 0 bases from V and 3 bases from J, with 11 bases in between.